This TCR beta chain was identified in a study of T cells in Graves' hyperthyroidism and ophthalmopathy. In the study overall: The blood sample was taken at first diagnosis, before treatment began.

RNA transcripts served as the template for amplifying TCR beta CDR3 regions. First-round RT-PCR targeting the TCR CDR3 was performed with the HTBI primer set. One entry per CDR3 protein, called by TCRdb with MiXCR from the multiplex PCR reads. Of 300,000 to 350,000 distinct CDR3 sequences listed, 15% to 20% are singletons. Not enrolled were patients with uncontrolled infection, other autoimmune disease, pregnancy or lactation. V was pared by 7 bases and J by 2 bases, with 6 bases of the junction left unmatched. This CDR3 contains 14 residues. This TCR came from a woman in her forties or fifties with Graves' hyperthyroidism. This rearrangement joins TRBV12-3 or TRBV12-4 to TRBJ2-7, with 9 bases lining up with TRBD1. Material: blood. The CDR3 nucleotides are TGTGCCAGCAAGACCGGGACAGGGACCTACGAGCAGTACTTC. Translation: CASKTGTGTYEQYF.